What follows are 30 T cell receptor beta chains derived from one specimen sequenced in a study of shared clonotypes between healthy human individuals. Only in-frame clones appear in the TCRdb table, and some are missing; sequencing was by immunoSEQ multiplex PCR. The sample consists of under 850,000 clones, 80% to 95% of them appearing once. Naive CD8 cells were CD45RO-negative, positively selected for CCR7, excluding terminally differentiated effector memory CD45RA+ cells. Sequences were obtained from naive CD8+ T cells sorted from blood. The receptor source for this set is a man between 25 and 39 years old in good health.

The chain joins TRBV27 to TRBJ1-2; maybe TRBD1 (5 bases). The V and J ends lost 5 bases and 4 bases respectively, with 14 bases between them. Looked up from germline, CDR1 is MNHEY and CDR2 is SMNVEV (reference sequence). The CDR3 covers 14 residues. The CDR3 reads CASSPPDRSYGYTF. The CDR3 bases are TGTGCCAGCAGTCCCCCCGACAGATCCTATGGCTACACCTTC.

The chain couples TRBV9 to TRBJ2-2; D remains ambiguous. In germline, CDR1 is SGDLS, CDR2 YYNGEE. The germline V and J ends were trimmed by 5 bases and 0 bases, with 8 bases remaining between them. CDR3 length: 14 residues. CDR3 residues: CASSPDSNTGELFF. CDR3 sequence (DNA): TGTGCCAGCAGTCCCGACTCGAACACCGGGGAGCTGTTTTTT. Combining the CDR3 with reference TRBV9 and TRBJ2-2 gives the whole variable domain DSGVTQTPKHLITATGQRVTLRCSPRSGDLSVYWYQQSLDQGLQFLIQYYNGEERAKGNILERFSAQQFPDLHSELNLSSLELGDSALYFCASSPDSNTGELFFGEGSRLTVL.

This chain connects TRBV28 to TRBJ2-7; TRBD2 matches at 13 bases. Germline CDR1 reads MDHEN; CDR2 reads SYDVKM. CDR3 length equals 19 residues. The V gene end was trimmed by 5 bases and the J gene end by 0 bases; junction bases not matched to a gene: 13. The CDR3 bases are TGTGCCAGCAGTCTTGGACTAGCGGGAGTTTCCAGGATCTCCTACGAGCAGTACTTC. This gives the protein CASSLGLAGVSRISYEQYF. Full variable domain (missing parts from reference TRBV28 and TRBJ2-7): DVKVTQSSRYLVKRTGEKVFLECVQDMDHENMFWYRQDPGLGLRLIYFSYDVKMKEKGDIPEGYSVSREKKERFSLILESASTNQTSMYLCASSLGLAGVSRISYEQYFGPGTRLTVT.

This clone was counted once. The V and J genes are TRBV7-9 and TRBJ2-3; the D is unclear. The CDR3 extends over 14 amino acids. Germline CDR1 is SEHNR and CDR2 is FQNEAQ (reference sequence). The V gene lost 8 bases and the J gene lost 4 bases, with 16 bases spanning the gap. The CDR3 spells CASGLTNVADTQYF. CDR3 nucleotides: TGTGCCAGCGGATTGACCAACGTGGCAGATACGCAGTATTTT.

In the case of this clone: This CDR3 is also generated by other DNA sequences in the sample. The chain carries TRBV11-2 and TRBJ1-2, with D hard to call. The CDR3 loop spans 13 amino acids. Trimming removed 3 bases from V and 4 bases from J, with 9 bases in between. Germline CDR1 reads SGHAT; CDR2 reads FQNNGV. CDR3 residues: CASSFGTSYGYTF. The CDR3 nucleotides are TGTGCCAGCAGCTTCGGAACCAGCTATGGCTACACCTTC.

The chain employs TRBV5-1 and TRBJ2-7, with D possibly being TRBD2 (5 bases). This CDR3 has 14 amino acids. Germline assignment: CDR1 SGHRS and CDR2 YFSETQ. V lost 1 base and J 5 bases, leaving 13 bases between the germline ends. The CDR3 DNA reads as TGCGCCAGCAGCTTGTTAGCTAGCCTAGACGAGCAGTACTTC. Its protein product is CASSLLASLDEQYF.

The table lists this clone with many counts. The rearrangement uses TRBV28 and TRBJ2-7; D perhaps matches TRBD2 (5 bases). Trimming stripped 3 bases from V and 7 bases from J, with 16 bases between. CDR3 length: 14 amino acids. The germline gives CDR1 MDHEN, CDR2 SYDVKM. This chain's CDR3 is CASSFRTFTEEQYF. CDR3 DNA: TGTGCCAGCAGTTTCAGGACTTTCACGGAGGAGCAGTACTTC.

The V gene is TRBV6-5, the J gene TRBJ2-1, with TRBD2 matching 10 bases. Germline values: CDR1 MNHEY, CDR2 SVGAGI. The CDR3 spans 15 residues. With 4 bases clipped from V and 2 bases from J, the junction kept 2 bases outside the gene matches. CDR3 sequence reads: CASSSTSGTYNEQFF. The CDR3 DNA reads as TGTGCCAGCAGTTCTACTAGCGGGACCTACAATGAGCAGTTCTTC.

To note about this clone: Other DNA sequences within the sample encode an identical CDR3. The J gene is TRBJ2-1, the V gene TRBV27; D uncertain. This CDR3 is built from 14 residues. Trimming shortened V by 3 bases and J by 4 bases, and 10 bases separated the two germline ends. Germline V gene data show CDR1 as MNHEY and CDR2 as SMNVEV (reference sequence). The CDR3 protein is CASSFPPLYNEQFF. DNA for the CDR3: TGTGCCAGCAGTTTTCCCCCACTGTACAATGAGCAGTTCTTC.

This clone was recorded once. The chain employs TRBV7-9 and TRBJ1-4, with 8 bases that match TRBD1. The CDR3 loop spans 15 amino acids. The germline CDR1 and CDR2 sequences are SEHNR and FQNEAQ (reference sequence). Trimming took 5 bases from V and 6 from J; bases not matched to a gene: 8. The chain's CDR3 is CASSARQGSDEKLFF. The CDR3 DNA reads TGTGCCAGCAGCGCCCGACAGGGGTCGGATGAAAAACTGTTTTTT.

This chain uses TRBV2 with TRBJ2-1; TRBD2 matches 9 bases. There are 16 residues in the CDR3. The junction had 16 bases not matched to a gene; V was cut back by 7 bases and J by 9 bases. Looked up from germline, CDR1 is SNHLY and CDR2 is FYNNEI. This chain's CDR3 is CASKSVAGDLRGEQFF. CDR3 in DNA: TGTGCCAGCAAAAGTGTAGCGGGAGACCTTCGGGGTGAGCAGTTCTTC.

The chain has TRBV7-9 and TRBJ2-5; 8 bases are shared with TRBD2. J was trimmed by 4 bases and V by 3 bases; bases with no gene match: 10. Germline CDR1 reads SEHNR; CDR2 reads FQNEAQ (reference sequence). This CDR3 is built from 16 residues. The DNA for the CDR3 is TGTGCCAGCAGCTTGCCTGGCGGGAGGCAGGCAGAGACCCAGTACTTC. Its protein product is CASSLPGGRQAETQYF.

The V gene is TRBV27, the J gene TRBJ2-3; D is possibly TRBD2 (5 bases). The CDR3 length is 17 residues. Deletions cut 2 bases from V and 0 bases from J, with 15 bases between. In germline, CDR1 is MNHEY, CDR2 SMNVEV (reference sequence). The CDR3 nucleotides read TGTGCCAGCAGTTTAGCGGGCGATGCTACTAGCACAGATACGCAGTATTTT. Translated, it gives CASSLAGDATSTDTQYF.

The rearrangement uses TRBV7-6 and TRBJ2-5; D unclear. This CDR3 comprises 15 residues. The germline CDR1 and CDR2 sequences are SGHVS and FNYEAQ. V was pared by 3 bases and J by 2 bases, with 13 bases between. In DNA, the CDR3 is TGTGCCAGCAGCTTCAACACCGGTACTCAAGAGACCCAGTACTTC. Encoded protein: CASSFNTGTQETQYF.

This sequence joins TRBV6-1 and TRBJ2-7; the D is unclear. The germline V gene encodes CDR1 MNHNS and CDR2 SASEGT. The CDR3 totals 16 residues. The V and J ends lost 4 bases and 0 bases respectively, with 16 bases between them. The CDR3 loop reads CASSAYASASSYEQYF. CDR3 nucleotide sequence: TGTGCCAGCAGTGCGTACGCCTCGGCAAGCTCCTACGAGCAGTACTTC.

V gene TRBV4-2 combines with J gene TRBJ1-5, with D hard to call. Trimming shortened V by 0 bases and J by 4 bases, and 10 bases separated the two germline ends. The CDR3 contains 15 residues. The V gene's germline CDR1 is LGHNA and CDR2 YNFKEQ. The CDR3 DNA sequence: TGTGCCAGCAGCCAAGATTCCGGTAGTAATCAGCCCCAGCATTTT. Amino acid sequence: CASSQDSGSNQPQHF.

This chain's CDR3 is CASSYGGAGELFF. For the CDR3, the DNA is TGTGCCAGCAGTTATGGGGGGGCCGGGGAGCTGTTTTTT. This rearrangement joins TRBV6-5 to TRBJ2-2; 7 bases are a match to TRBD2. This CDR3 is 13 amino acids long. The V gene end was trimmed by 3 bases and the J gene end by 6 bases; junction bases not matched to a gene: 1. Germline V gene sequence: CDR1 MNHEY, CDR2 SVGAGI.

V and J are TRBV7-9 and TRBJ2-2, with a tentative D call TRBD1 (5 bases). The V gene's germline CDR1 is SEHNR and CDR2 FQNEAQ (reference sequence). CDR3 length: 13 amino acids. The V end was cut by 5 bases, the J end by 5 bases, with 9 bases between. CDR3 bases: TGTGCCAGCAGCGGGGCGATTACCGGGGAGCTGTTTTTT. This translates into CASSGAITGELFF.

V and J are TRBV7-8 and TRBJ2-7; maybe TRBD1 (5 bases). The CDR3 sequence is 12 residues long. The V end lost 5 bases, the J end lost 3 bases, and 8 bases lay between the germline ends. Germline CDR1 is SGHVS and CDR2 is FQNEAQ. The DNA for the CDR3 is TGTGCCAGCAGCGTCCAGGGCTACGAGCAGTACTTC. Its translation is CASSVQGYEQYF.

The chain employs TRBV19 and TRBJ2-7, with 9 nucleotides matching TRBD1. The germline V gene has CDR1 LNHDA and CDR2 SQIVND (reference sequence). This CDR3 region has 14 residues. Germline trimming cut 2 bases from V and 5 bases from J; bases unmatched to any gene: 4. The CDR3 DNA sequence: TGTGCCAGTAGTATAAGGACAGGGGAGCACGAGCAGTACTTC. This codes for CASSIRTGEHEQYF.

The V gene is TRBV4-3, the J gene TRBJ2-2; D is unclear. The V gene lost 0 bases and the J gene lost 2 bases, with 7 bases spanning the gap. There are 15 residues in the CDR3. Germline loops: CDR1 LGHNA, CDR2 YSLEER. The DNA for the CDR3 is TGCGCCAGCAGCCAAGACCCCCTTAACACCGGGGAGCTGTTTTTT. Translated: CASSQDPLNTGELFF.

V and J are TRBV7-9 and TRBJ2-3; 7 nucleotides line up with TRBD1. The germline V gene encodes CDR1 SEHNR and CDR2 FQNEAQ (reference sequence). V shed 8 bases, J shed 8 bases, and the junction held 19 bases outside the gene matches. The CDR3 consists of 16 residues. The DNA of the CDR3 is TGTGCCAGCGTTAACCGGGACAGTGGCCCTAGGGGTACGCAGTATTTT. It translates to CASVNRDSGPRGTQYF.

The chain links TRBV7-9 to TRBJ2-5, with 7 bases identical to TRBD1. V was pared by 1 base and J by 2 bases, with 4 bases of the junction left unmatched. This CDR3 comprises 15 residues. The germline V gene has CDR1 SEHNR and CDR2 FQNEAQ (reference sequence). The CDR3 is CASSLVGTDQETQYF. The CDR3 DNA sequence: TGTGCCAGCAGCTTAGTAGGGACAGATCAAGAGACCCAGTACTTC.

The J gene is TRBJ1-4, the V gene TRBV29-1; D is unresolved. The CDR3 consists of 15 residues. Deletions cut 6 bases from V and 0 bases from J, with 14 bases between. Germline V CDR1 and CDR2: SQVTM, ANQGSEA. The CDR3 nucleotides are TGCAGCGTGGCTGAAGGGTTTGCAACTAATGAAAAACTGTTTTTT. It translates to CSVAEGFATNEKLFF.

The chain carries TRBV6-5 and TRBJ1-1, with D hard to call. V was cut by 5 bases and J by 3 bases, with 10 bases left in between. Per germline, CDR1 MNHEY and CDR2 SVGAGI. This CDR3 spans 13 amino acids. DNA for the CDR3: TGTGCCAGCAGTGAGGCACAGTACACTGAAGCTTTCTTT. Amino acid sequence: CASSEAQYTEAFF.

The chain joins TRBV7-3 to TRBJ2-1; 8 bases are shared with TRBD2. This CDR3 spans 15 amino acids. Germline trimming cut 2 bases from V and 4 bases from J; bases unmatched to any gene: 4. Germline V gives CDR1 SGHTA, CDR2 FQGTGA. The CDR3 spells CASSLRAGGYNEQFF. CDR3 DNA sequence: TGTGCCAGCAGCTTACGTGCGGGAGGATACAATGAGCAGTTCTTC.

The chain carries TRBV27 and TRBJ1-1; D is possibly TRBD1 (5 bases). The germline V and J ends were trimmed by 3 bases and 0 bases, with 8 bases remaining between them. The CDR3 covers 14 residues. Germline CDR1 is MNHEY and CDR2 is SMNVEV (reference sequence). CDR3 residues: CASSLTVMNTEAFF. The CDR3 DNA follows: TGTGCCAGCAGTTTGACAGTAATGAACACTGAAGCTTTCTTT.

The chain is built from TRBV19 and TRBJ2-3; D gene uncertain. V was trimmed by 6 bases and J by 2 bases, leaving 21 bases between them. The CDR3 loop spans 17 amino acids. Germline CDR1 and CDR2: LNHDA and SQIVND (reference sequence). CDR3 amino acids: CASSPIHEGEYTDTQYF. The DNA for the CDR3 is TGTGCCAGTAGCCCCATACACGAAGGTGAATACACAGATACGCAGTATTTT. Variable domain in full (rest from reference TRBV19 and TRBJ2-3): DGGITQSPKYLFRKEGQNVTLSCEQNLNHDAMYWYRQDPGQGLRLIYYSQIVNDFQKGDIAEGYSVSREKKESFPLTVTSAQKNPTAFYLCASSPIHEGEYTDTQYFGPGTRLTVL.

The J gene is TRBJ2-3, the V gene TRBV5-6, with 7 bases fitting TRBD2. The germline V gene has CDR1 SGHDT and CDR2 YYEEEE. V lost 4 bases, J lost 6 bases, and 8 bases stayed unmatched. The CDR3 has 14 residues. The CDR3 DNA reads as TGTGCCAGCAGCCCCTGGGGGGGTGTCGATACGCAGTATTTT. Encoded protein: CASSPWGGVDTQYF.

The chain combines TRBV29-1 with TRBJ1-1; D unclear. Trimming took 6 bases from V and 5 from J, leaving 16 bases between them. Germline loops: CDR1 SQVTM, CDR2 ANQGSEA. There are 13 residues in the CDR3. CDR3 protein: CSVLPEERTEAFF. For the CDR3, the DNA is TGCAGCGTCTTACCGGAGGAGCGGACTGAAGCTTTCTTT. The full variable domain, completed using reference TRBV29-1 and TRBJ1-1, is SAVISQKPSRDICQRGTSLTIQCQVDSQVTMMFWYRQQPGQSLTLIATANQGSEATYESGFVIDKFPISRPNLTFSTLTVSNMSPEDSSIYLCSVLPEERTEAFFGQGTRLTVV.